This TCR beta chain was sequenced during a study of blood T cell repertoires in COVID-19. In the study overall: T cells, B-cell-depleted T cells, or PBMCs provided the cDNA or gDNA that served as material.

Per germline, CDR1 SGHTA and CDR2 FQGNSA. The CDR3 covers 15 residues. The V and J ends lost 3 bases and 7 bases, in that order; junction bases with no gene match: 8. TCRdb's copy holds only in-frame clones and misses some; the assay was immunoSEQ multiplex PCR. The repertoire holds under 250,000 clones, around 85% seen once, with about 9.6% in the top ten. Sequences were obtained from peripheral blood. The receptor was derived from an elderly man with acute or convalescent COVID-19. V and J are TRBV7-2 and TRBJ2-3, with TRBD2 matching 9 bases. The CDR3 nucleotides read TGTGCCAGCAGCTTCGGCGGGGGGGCTGTAAATACGCAGTATTTT. It encodes CASSFGGGAVNTQYF.